This T cell receptor (beta chain) derives from a study of CD8 T cells in ankylosing spondylitis (dated 2017 in TCRdb). Concerning the study at large: T cell receptor beta repertoires were profiled in healthy donors and ankylosing spondylitis patients so that disease-linked TCR variants could be found. The full study cohort was made up of 25 ankylosing spondylitis patients and about a hundred healthy donors. Peripheral blood samples were taken, and synovial fluid was additionally collected from ankylosing spondylitis patients.

Study-wide conclusions, independent of this receptor: A TCR beta motif made up of eight or nine highly homologous amino acid variants appeared to be characteristic of blood from ankylosing spondylitis patients. A CD8+ phenotype was shown by the disease-linked clones, which were found at relatively low frequencies in peripheral blood. The disease-linked clones were reported to be significantly enriched in matched synovial fluid samples from ankylosing spondylitis patients. Some motif variants had previously been reported in the synovial fluid and blood of reactive arthritis patients, which suggests shared mechanisms of disease initiation.

There are 15 amino acids in the CDR3, from cysteine to phenylalanine inclusive. Just the 45-base CDR3 DNA is kept, in frame starting at base 1. Germline trimming: 5 bases from V, 0 bases from J; junction bases outside gene matches: 6. This clonotype was detected many times. Its target antigen remains unknown. Per-base qualities were not stored, and no clone one base away is much larger. Sequencing used an Illumina HiSeq 2500. Quantitative 5'-RACE with molecular barcodes was the method used to prepare the TCR beta libraries. The original methods were these. To identify disease-linked TCR variants, a new computational method was used, one built on a probabilistic model of VDJ rearrangement. TCRdb's own reprocessing of the public reads used fastp at Q25 and MiXCR and kept productive beta chains. Every entry covers one CDR3 protein and lists the most common genes and DNA from its rows. These V and J calls rely on TCRdb rather than the paper's analysis. The sample contains about 250,000 distinct CDR3 sequences, approximately 30% of them found a single time. The ten largest make up around 4.4% of the sample.

The rearranged chain carries TRBV12-3 or TRBV12-4 and TRBJ2-7, and 8 junction bases match TRBD1. This sequence originates from a male donor with ankylosing spondylitis or in good health (not recorded which). The sample was blood, either unsorted or a sorted T cell fraction (not recorded which). The bases read TGTGCCAGCAGTGACACAGGGGGAGGCTCCTACGAGCAGTACTTC. Its coded protein is CASSDTGGGSYEQYF.